This passage covers 28 T cell receptor beta chains from one sample sequenced in a study of T cells in Graves' hyperthyroidism and ophthalmopathy (dated by TCRdb to the late 2010s). Receptor libraries were prepared by multiplex PCR. Sequenced on an Illumina HiSeq 2000. TCR beta CDR3 regions were amplified from RNA transcripts. The first round of RT-PCR for the TCR CDR3 was performed with the HTBI primer set and the Qiagen OneStep RT-PCR kit. The public reads were quality trimmed at Q25 with fastp and then assembled into clones with MiXCR by TCRdb, keeping productive beta chains. Rows merge per CDR3 protein into single entries with the most common DNA and genes. In this sample the table shows approximately 420,000 distinct CDR3 sequences, roughly 13% of which occur a single time. The ten biggest clones cover less than 6.5% of the sample. The sequencing input was blood. The receptors were sampled from a woman between 18 and 29 years old with Graves' hyperthyroidism.

This chain joins TRBV7-8 and TRBJ2-7; D could derive from TRBD1 or TRBD2 (5 bases each). This CDR3 region has 14 residues. Trimming removed 4 bases at V and 3 bases at J, with 13 bases between. From germline, CDR1 is SGHVS and CDR2 FQNEAQ. The CDR3 DNA is TGTGCCAGCAGCTCCATTAGTGGGGGCTACGAGCAGTACTTC. Translation: CASSSISGGYEQYF.

CDR3 amino acids: CASSQDPQQTQYF. In nucleotides, the CDR3 is TGTGCCAGCAGCCAAGATCCGCAACAGACCCAGTACTTC. The chain carries TRBV3-1 and TRBJ2-5, with unresolved D. Germline values: CDR1 LGHDT, CDR2 YNNKEL (reference sequence). Trimming removed 0 bases from V and 6 bases from J, with 8 bases in between. This CDR3 has 13 residues.

This clonotype has at least ten counts. The CDR3 spells CASSHGQGRTEAFF. Here the CDR3 DNA reads TGTGCCAGCAGTCACGGGCAGGGGAGGACTGAAGCTTTCTTT. This sequence joins TRBV12-3 or TRBV12-4 and TRBJ1-1, with D possibly being TRBD1 (6 bases). CDR3 length: 14 amino acids. Deletions cut 5 bases from V and 5 bases from J, with 15 bases between.

The chain is built from TRBV20-1 and TRBJ2-1; 12 nucleotides line up with TRBD2. Germline V gene lookup returns CDR1 DFQATT and CDR2 SNEGSKA (reference sequence). The CDR3 runs to 18 residues. V lost 1 base to trimming and J lost 4 bases; unmatched junction nucleotides: 11. CDR3 bases: TGCAGTGCTAGAGGCCACGGACTAGCGGGAACTCGGTACAATGAGCAGTTCTTC. This encodes CSARGHGLAGTRYNEQFF.

With regard to this clonotype: Being one base from a much bigger clone, this may be a read error. V usage is TRBV11-2 and J usage is TRBJ2-7; TRBD1 matches at 7 bases. The germline V gene has CDR1 SGHAT and CDR2 FQNNGV. After removal of 4 bases from V and 2 bases from J, the junction contained 8 bases not matched to a gene. The CDR3 covers 15 residues. Written as DNA, the CDR3 is TGTGCCAGCAGCTCTCCTGACAGGGACCCCTACGAGCAGTACTTC. Protein sequence: CASSSPDRDPYEQYF.

This clonotype was detected ten times or more. The chain recombines TRBV7-3 with TRBJ2-5; 8 bases fit TRBD2. CDR1 is SGHTA and CDR2 is FQGTGA in the germline V gene. J lost 2 bases, V lost 0 bases, and 5 bases had no gene match. There are 16 residues in the CDR3. The CDR3 region has the DNA TGTGCCAGCAGCTTAACCGGGACTAGTCGGCAAGAGACCCAGTACTTC. Translating gives CASSLTGTSRQETQYF.

This clonotype was detected ten times or more. The chain's CDR3 is CASSYSTGDQETQYF. The CDR3 nucleotides read TGTGCCAGCAGTTACTCGACAGGGGACCAAGAGACCCAGTACTTC. The genes are TRBV6-2 or TRBV6-3 and TRBJ2-5, with TRBD1 identical over 8 bases. The V segment lost 0 bases and the J segment 0 bases; nucleotides outside the gene matches: 0. Per germline, CDR1 MNHEY and CDR2 SVGEGT. The CDR3 loop spans 15 amino acids.

The chain joins TRBV29-1 to TRBJ2-7; 13 bases line up with TRBD2. CDR1 is SQVTM and CDR2 is ANQGSEA in the germline V gene. This CDR3 spans 14 amino acids. V was pared by 7 bases and J by 3 bases, with 6 bases of the junction left unmatched. CDR3 sequence: CSGFGLAGDYEQYF. The CDR3 DNA reads TGCAGCGGTTTTGGACTAGCGGGAGACTACGAGCAGTACTTC.

This clonotype has ten or more counts. The CDR3 DNA is TGTGCCAGCAGTTTTAGCGGAGCGGCCTACACCGGGGAGCTGTTTTTT. This sequence encodes CASSFSGAAYTGELFF. The chain carries TRBV12-3 or TRBV12-4 and TRBJ2-2, with D possibly matching TRBD2 (6 bases). V was trimmed by 3 bases and J by 3 bases, leaving 14 bases between them. The CDR3 contains 16 residues.

This clonotype has only a few counts. The V call is TRBV5-1, the J call TRBJ1-2; no clear D. Germline assignment: CDR1 SGHRS and CDR2 YFSETQ. There are 16 residues in the CDR3. Trimming removed 1 base at V and 0 bases at J, with 13 bases between. CDR3 nucleotides: TGCGCCAGCAGCTTGTACCCGACCGATACTAACTATGGCTACACCTTC. Its translation is CASSLYPTDTNYGYTF. The whole variable domain, remainder taken from reference TRBV5-1 and TRBJ1-2, is KAGVTQTPRYLIKTRGQQVTLSCSPISGHRSVSWYQQTPGQGLQFLFEYFSETQRNKGNFPGRFSGRQFSNSRSEMNVSTLELGDSALYLCASSLYPTDTNYGYTFGSGTRLTVV.

The chain recombines TRBV3-1 with TRBJ2-1, with 9 bases identical to TRBD2. The germline CDR1 and CDR2 sequences are LGHDT and YNNKEL (reference sequence). The V gene end was trimmed by 8 bases and the J gene end by 4 bases; junction bases not matched to a gene: 6. This CDR3 is built from 14 residues. The CDR3 region is CASRPREGYNEQFF. CDR3 bases: TGTGCCAGCCGGCCGCGGGAGGGTTACAATGAGCAGTTCTTC.

The CDR3 nucleotides are TGTGCCAGCAGCCATACCGGAGCCTACACCTTC. Protein sequence: CASSHTGAYTF. The chain has TRBV7-9 and TRBJ1-2; D is undetermined. Trimming took off 5 bases at V and 10 bases at J, with 11 bases between the two ends. Germline V gene sequence: CDR1 SEHNR, CDR2 FQNEAQ (reference sequence). The CDR3 has 11 amino acids.

This clonotype was counted ten times or more. J is TRBJ2-5 and V is TRBV11-2; 7 bases are shared with TRBD1. CDR1 is SGHAT and CDR2 is FQNNGV in the germline V gene. The CDR3 runs 15 residues. Trimming removed 5 bases from V and 0 bases from J; junction bases left unmatched: 6. The CDR3 is CASSPGQDYQETQYF. The CDR3 nucleotides are TGTGCCAGCAGCCCCGGACAGGACTACCAAGAGACCCAGTACTTC.

The table lists this clonotype with many counts. The gene calls are TRBV7-8 and TRBJ2-1; D possibly uses TRBD1 or TRBD2 (5 bases each). The germline V and J ends were trimmed by 3 bases and 4 bases, with 10 bases remaining between them. The CDR3 extends over 14 amino acids. Germline lookup yields CDR1 SGHVS and CDR2 FQNEAQ. CDR3 amino acids: CASSLYEGYNEQFF. Written as DNA, the CDR3 is TGTGCCAGCAGCTTGTATGAGGGGTACAATGAGCAGTTCTTC. Complete variable domain (other parts from reference TRBV7-8 and TRBJ2-1): GAGVSQSPRYKVAKRGQDVALRCDPISGHVSLFWYQQALGQGPEFLTYFQNEAQLDKSGLPSDRFFAERPEGSVSTLKIQRTQQEDSAVYLCASSLYEGYNEQFFGPGTRLTVL.

The table lists this clonotype with many counts. This chain joins TRBV6-2 or TRBV6-3 and TRBJ2-7, with TRBD2 identical over 12 bases. V shed 6 bases, J shed 6 bases, and the junction held 9 bases outside the gene matches. This CDR3 spans 15 amino acids. Germline CDR1 reads MNHEY; CDR2 reads SVGEGT. CDR3 DNA sequence: TGTGCCAGCAGAACCGGGACTAGCGGGTTTCGCGAGCAGTACTTC. This encodes CASRTGTSGFREQYF.

The chain couples TRBV18 to TRBJ2-7; D gene ambiguous. The ends were cut back, 3 bases at V and 4 bases at J, with 10 bases in the middle. Germline CDR1 reads KGHSH; CDR2 reads LQKENI. CDR3 size: 13 residues. The CDR3 coding sequence is TGTGCCAGCTCACCCCCGTCACTATACGAGCAGTACTTC. Translated, it gives CASSPPSLYEQYF.

This clonotype has just a few counts. For the CDR3, the DNA is TGTGCCACCAGCAGATTGAAGGATGGTGACGAGCAGTACTTC. Its protein product is CATSRLKDGDEQYF. The chain employs TRBV15 and TRBJ2-7; D gene uncertain. Trimming took 2 bases from V and 5 from J, leaving 13 bases between them. CDR1 is LNHNV and CDR2 is YYDKDF in the germline V gene (reference sequence). There are 14 residues in the CDR3.

This clonotype has just a few counts. The chain couples TRBV10-3 to TRBJ1-1, with D unclear. Germline values: CDR1 ENHRY, CDR2 SYGVKD. This CDR3 is 13 amino acids long. Trimming cost V 6 bases and J 1 base, with 9 bases left between them. CDR3: CAIRSGENTEAFF. The CDR3 DNA is TGTGCCATCAGATCCGGAGAGAACACTGAAGCTTTCTTT.

This clonotype was counted between two and nine times. The DNA for the CDR3 is TGTGCCAGCAGCTTACGGGGCGTCAGCGAGCAGTACTTC. Translation: CASSLRGVSEQYF. The rearrangement uses TRBV11-2 and TRBJ2-7; D tentatively reads TRBD1 or TRBD2 (5 bases each). Germline V gene lookup returns CDR1 SGHAT and CDR2 FQNNGV. V was trimmed by 2 bases and J by 6 bases, leaving 11 bases between them. The CDR3 has 13 amino acids.

This clonotype has ten or more counts. V gene TRBV2 combines with J gene TRBJ2-1, with 8 bases identical to TRBD2. The CDR3 totals 17 residues. V trimming: 3 bases; J trimming: 4 bases; junction bases outside the gene matches: 11. Germline V gives CDR1 SNHLY, CDR2 FYNNEI. DNA of the CDR3: TGTGCCAGCAGTGATAATAGGCGGGAGGTACTATACAATGAGCAGTTCTTC. This encodes CASSDNRREVLYNEQFF.

There are many counts of this clonotype. This sequence joins TRBV30 and TRBJ1-1; perhaps TRBD1 as D (5 bases). The CDR3 extends over 13 amino acids. Trimming removed 0 bases from V and 4 bases from J, with 9 bases in between. Per germline, CDR1 GTSNPN and CDR2 SVGIG (reference sequence). For the CDR3, the DNA is TGTGCCTGGAGTGTATCCAGGGCCACTGAAGCTTTCTTT. This translates into CAWSVSRATEAFF.

This clonotype was observed a handful of times. The chain links TRBV6-2 or TRBV6-3 to TRBJ2-4; no firm D call. Looked up from germline, CDR1 is MNHEY and CDR2 is SVGEGT. The CDR3 consists of 16 residues. Between the trimmed V and J ends, which lost 4 bases and 0 bases, there was a span of 13 bases. CDR3 sequence reads: CASSFDHDLAKNIQYF. CDR3 nucleotides: TGTGCCAGCAGTTTCGACCACGATCTAGCCAAAAACATTCAGTACTTC.

The V and J genes are TRBV2 and TRBJ2-1, with TRBD2 matching over 8 bases. With 8 bases clipped from V and 0 bases from J, the junction kept 6 bases outside the gene matches. The CDR3 is made up of 15 amino acids. Germline values: CDR1 SNHLY, CDR2 FYNNEI. CDR3 DNA: TGTGCCAGCGATCCGGGACTAGGCTCCTACAATGAGCAGTTCTTC. Translated: CASDPGLGSYNEQFF.

This clonotype was observed many times. The genes are TRBV20-1 and TRBJ2-7, with TRBD2 identical over 14 bases. Per the germline V gene, CDR1 is DFQATT and CDR2 is SNEGSKA (reference sequence). With V trimmed by 0 bases and J by 2 bases, 12 bases remained unmatched. The CDR3 has 19 residues. CDR3 in DNA: TGCAGTGCTAGAGATCTACTCAAAGGGACTAGCGGGAGTCCCTACGAGCAGTACTTC. This sequence encodes CSARDLLKGTSGSPYEQYF.

The rearrangement joins TRBV6-5 to TRBJ1-1; D not certain. CDR1 and CDR2 (germline): MNHEY, SVGAGI. Trimming cost V 2 bases and J 7 bases, with 11 bases left between them. This CDR3 is 13 amino acids long. The CDR3 reads CASSYPDGLEAFF. The CDR3 nucleotides are TGTGCCAGCAGTTACCCGGACGGGCTTGAAGCTTTCTTT.

As concerns this clonotype: A read error may be the cause here, since a much bigger clone is one base away. The V gene is TRBV20-1, the J gene TRBJ1-5, with D possibly matching TRBD1 (5 bases). Germline V gives CDR1 DFQATT, CDR2 SNEGSKA (reference sequence). This CDR3 spans 12 amino acids. Trimming removed 8 bases from V and 6 bases from J, with 14 bases in between. The chain's CDR3 is CSPGGSSQPQHF. For the CDR3, the DNA is TGCAGTCCCGGGGGATCGAGTCAGCCCCAGCATTTT.

V and J are TRBV12-3 or TRBV12-4 and TRBJ2-2, with 13 positions matching TRBD2. The CDR3 contains 22 residues. V lost 4 bases, J lost 4 bases, and 21 bases stayed unmatched. CDR3: CASSSTPEGLAGPDWSTGELFF. The CDR3 DNA is TGTGCCAGCAGTTCCACCCCGGAGGGACTAGCGGGGCCCGACTGGAGCACCGGGGAGCTGTTTTTT.

This clonotype has a count of ten or more. The chain links TRBV11-2 to TRBJ2-7, with 9 bases that match TRBD1. The junction had 5 bases not matched to a gene; V was cut back by 0 bases and J by 2 bases. The CDR3 is 16 amino acids. CDR1 and CDR2 from the germline V gene are SGHAT and FQNNGV. CDR3 protein: CASSLEYRDRAYEQYF. The DNA of the CDR3 is TGTGCCAGCAGCTTAGAGTACAGGGACAGGGCCTACGAGCAGTACTTC.